This TCR beta chain came from a study of OX40 agonist ivuxolimab in advanced cancers. Study-wide background: While on treatment, patients had intravenous ivuxolimab at 0.01 to 10 mg/kg every 2 weeks.

This table comes from immunoSEQ multiplex PCR, and its TCRdb copy is limited to in-frame clones, with some not included. Of about 46,000 clones in the sample, about 88% are singletons; the top ten hold around 60%. This clone appeared a single time. Per the germline V gene, CDR1 is SGHRS and CDR2 is YFSETQ. The CDR3 sequence is 14 residues long. V gave up 6 bases and J gave up 5 bases; unmatched junction bases: 8. This specimen consisted of CD4+ or CD8+ T cells sorted from blood, obtained in a trial of the OX40 agonist ivuxolimab. The chain uses TRBV5-1 and TRBJ2-7, with 10 nucleotides matching TRBD2. The receptor comes from an adult with an advanced solid tumor such as melanoma, head and neck, liver or kidney cancer. In DNA, the CDR3 is TGCGCCAGCACCAGGACTAGCGGCTTCGACGAGCAGTACTTC. Its translation: CASTRTSGFDEQYF.